What follows are 24 T cell receptor beta chains derived from one specimen sequenced in a study of blood T cell repertoires in COVID-19. Sequencing used immunoSEQ multiplex PCR; TCRdb keeps in-frame clones, though not all of them. The sample carries 450,000 to 500,000 clones, approximately 85% recorded once. Sequencing used peripheral blood. The source of these receptors is a human donor in a cohort sampled during active COVID-19.

The V gene is TRBV18, the J gene TRBJ2-7, with 14 bases lining up with TRBD2. The CDR3 contains 16 residues. With 7 bases clipped from V and 9 bases from J, the junction kept 14 bases outside the gene matches. The germline V gene has CDR1 KGHSH and CDR2 LQKENI. In DNA form, the CDR3 reads TGTGCCAGCTTCCCCGGGACTAGCGGGAGAAAGACCTTGCAGTACTTC. Its translation: CASFPGTSGRKTLQYF.

The chain is built from TRBV19 and TRBJ2-2, with D tentatively TRBD1 (6 bases). V was clipped by 5 bases and J by 5 bases, with 12 bases between them. The CDR3 contains 14 residues. The germline V gene has CDR1 LNHDA and CDR2 SQIVND (reference sequence). The CDR3 DNA sequence: TGTGCCAGTAGTGTCACTCAGGGGACCGGGGAGCTGTTTTTT. The encoded protein is CASSVTQGTGELFF.

The rearrangement links TRBV19 to TRBJ1-1; D gene ambiguous. Per germline, CDR1 LNHDA and CDR2 SQIVND (reference sequence). The CDR3 loop spans 14 amino acids. V gave up 5 bases and J gave up 4 bases, with 14 bases separating them. This CDR3 reads CASSFRGQSTEAFF. The CDR3 DNA reads as TGTGCCAGTAGTTTCCGGGGTCAGAGCACTGAAGCTTTCTTT.

J is TRBJ1-2 and V is TRBV15; 11 positions match TRBD1. Germline trimming cut 8 bases from V and 3 bases from J; bases unmatched to any gene: 5. Germline CDR1 and CDR2: LNHNV and YYDKDF (reference sequence). This CDR3 spans 14 amino acids. The CDR3 is CATGQGAWDYGYTF. The CDR3 DNA is TGTGCCACCGGACAGGGGGCTTGGGACTATGGCTACACCTTC.

This clone was recorded a few times. In the same sample, other DNA sequences code for this CDR3. The rearrangement joins TRBV27 to TRBJ1-5; the D is unclear. The CDR3 has 13 residues. Germline V gene lookup returns CDR1 MNHEY and CDR2 SMNVEV (reference sequence). The V end lost 0 bases, the J end lost 7 bases, and 7 bases lay between the germline ends. The DNA for the CDR3 is TGTGCCAGCAGTTTATCGTGGAGGCAGCCCCAGCATTTT. Encoded protein: CASSLSWRQPQHF.

This rearrangement joins TRBV9 to TRBJ1-3; tentatively, D is TRBD1 (6 bases). The CDR3 has 15 residues. V dropped 5 bases and J dropped 4 bases, with 16 bases sitting between them. Germline values: CDR1 SGDLS, CDR2 YYNGEE. Here the CDR3 reads CASSIQGNGGNTIYF. The CDR3 coding sequence is TGTGCCAGCAGTATACAGGGTAACGGGGGAAACACCATATATTTT.

V gene TRBV18 combines with J gene TRBJ2-7; D unclear. V lost 3 bases and J lost 6, with 9 bases in between. Germline loops: CDR1 KGHSH, CDR2 LQKENI. The CDR3 runs to 12 residues. CDR3 DNA sequence: TGTGCCAGCTCACCGGTCAGTCTCGAGCAGTACTTC. This encodes CASSPVSLEQYF. Combining the CDR3 with reference TRBV18 and TRBJ2-7 gives the whole variable domain NAGVMQNPRHLVRRRGQEARLRCSPMKGHSHVYWYRQLPEEGLKFMVYLQKENIIDESGMPKERFSAEFPKEGPSILRIQQVVRGDSAAYFCASSPVSLEQYFGPGTRLTVT.

This chain joins TRBV7-2 and TRBJ1-2; 7 bases agree with TRBD1. Looked up from germline, CDR1 is SGHTA and CDR2 is FQGNSA. The CDR3 length is 15 residues. J gave up 0 bases and V 6 bases, and 7 bases lay outside the gene matches. The CDR3 spells CASRSNQGANYGYTF. In DNA form, the CDR3 reads TGTGCCAGCAGATCAAATCAGGGGGCTAACTATGGCTACACCTTC.

The chain is built from TRBV5-1 and TRBJ1-3; the match to TRBD1 covers 10 bases. The J segment lost 2 bases and the V segment lost 2 bases, leaving 1 base of the junction unmatched. This CDR3 region has 15 residues. Germline V gene data show CDR1 as SGHRS and CDR2 as YFSETQ. The CDR3 loop is CASSLGQGAGNTIYF. In DNA form, the CDR3 reads TGCGCCAGCAGCTTAGGACAGGGGGCTGGAAACACCATATATTTT.

The chain couples TRBV5-8 to TRBJ2-7; 10 nucleotides match TRBD1. CDR3 length: 14 amino acids. The V gene end was trimmed by 3 bases and the J gene end by 3 bases; junction bases not matched to a gene: 3. CDR1 and CDR2 from the germline V gene are SGHTS and YDEGEE. The chain's CDR3 is CASSWTGGFYEQYF. CDR3 DNA: TGTGCCAGCAGCTGGACAGGGGGTTTCTACGAGCAGTACTTC.

V and J are TRBV6-5 and TRBJ2-7, with 9 bases that match TRBD1. Germline V lookup: CDR1 MNHEY, CDR2 SVGAGI. The ends lost 7 bases at V and 5 bases at J; junction bases unmatched: 6. This CDR3 is 13 amino acids long. CDR3 residues: CASTGTGIHEQYF. The CDR3 DNA reads as TGTGCCAGCACCGGGACAGGGATCCACGAGCAGTACTTC.

The chain joins TRBV5-1 to TRBJ2-1, with 14 nucleotides matching TRBD2. The germline gives CDR1 SGHRS, CDR2 YFSETQ. This CDR3 contains 17 residues. After removal of 3 bases from V and 3 bases from J, the junction contained 5 bases not matched to a gene. The CDR3 sequence: CASSYQGLAGVYNEQFF. Here the CDR3 DNA reads TGCGCCAGCAGCTACCAGGGACTAGCGGGAGTCTACAATGAGCAGTTCTTC.

V usage is TRBV28 and J usage is TRBJ2-1; 12 bases match TRBD2. The V segment lost 6 bases and the J segment 6 bases; nucleotides outside the gene matches: 6. There are 15 residues in the CDR3. Germline CDR1 MDHEN, CDR2 SYDVKM. The CDR3 DNA follows: TGTGCCAGCAGCTTGACTAGCGGGAGAATCAATGAGCAGTTCTTC. Its translation: CASSLTSGRINEQFF.

The CDR3 reads CASSLEHGYTDTQYF. CDR3 sequence (DNA): TGTGCCAGCAGCTTAGAGCACGGTTACACAGATACGCAGTATTTT. This chain connects TRBV7-2 to TRBJ2-3; D not resolved. The CDR3 loop spans 15 amino acids. Germline V CDR1 and CDR2: SGHTA, FQGNSA. V was pared by 1 base and J by 2 bases, with 10 bases between.

Worth noting for this clone: At one end, the junction sequence differs from germline, possibly due to a read error. The rearrangement uses TRBV9 and TRBJ2-7; tentatively, D is TRBD1 (7 bases). The CDR3 runs to 15 residues. CDR1 SGDLS and CDR2 YYNGEE come from the germline V gene. CDR3 nucleotide sequence: TGTACCAGCAGCGTAGCCCCAGGGGGGATCTACGAGCAGTACTTC. It encodes CTSSVAPGGIYEQYF.

The chain combines TRBV3-1 (or the pseudogene TRBV3-2) with TRBJ2-7, with D maybe TRBD2 (6 bases). The CDR3 is 14 residues long. V was shortened by 5 bases and J by 1 base, with 12 bases between the two germline ends. Germline assignment: CDR1 LGHDT and CDR2 YNNKEL (reference sequence). CDR3 protein: CASSGVSGSYEQYF. CDR3 bases: TGTGCCAGCAGCGGGGTGAGCGGGTCCTACGAGCAGTACTTC.

The J gene is TRBJ2-3, the V gene TRBV7-3; 7 bases map to TRBD2. The V segment lost 5 bases and the J segment 4 bases; nucleotides outside the gene matches: 15. The V gene's germline CDR1 is SGHTA and CDR2 FQGTGA. The CDR3 length is 17 residues. CDR3 residues: CASSPWSGGSPADTQYF. In DNA, the CDR3 is TGTGCCAGCAGCCCCTGGTCTGGCGGGAGCCCCGCAGATACGCAGTATTTT.

The rearrangement uses TRBV18 and TRBJ2-7; TRBD2 matches 13 bases. CDR1 and CDR2 from the germline V gene are KGHSH and LQKENI. V lost 0 bases to trimming and J lost 5 bases; unmatched junction nucleotides: 1. The CDR3 has 15 residues. The CDR3 DNA reads TGTGCCAGCTCACCACCGACTAGCGGGAGGAACGAGCAGTACTTC. It specifies CASSPPTSGRNEQYF.

This sequence joins TRBV7-3 and TRBJ2-3; weak D call: TRBD2 (5 bases). The CDR3 has 14 residues. Trimming left V 0 bases short and J 5 bases short, with 9 bases between. The germline CDR1 and CDR2 sequences are SGHTA and FQGTGA. CDR3 protein: CASSLTAAVDTQYF. The DNA of the CDR3 is TGTGCCAGCAGCTTAACAGCGGCCGTAGATACGCAGTATTTT.

The V call is TRBV30, the J call TRBJ2-3; D remains unclear. Trimming left V 0 bases short and J 2 bases short, with 9 bases between. Germline lookup yields CDR1 GTSNPN and CDR2 SVGIG (reference sequence). The CDR3 runs 14 residues. The CDR3 loop reads CAWSVQTPTDTQYF. CDR3 bases: TGTGCCTGGAGTGTACAGACACCCACAGATACGCAGTATTTT.

V is TRBV24-1 and J is TRBJ1-1, with no clear D. This CDR3 has 12 amino acids. CDR1 and CDR2 from the germline V gene are KGHDR and SFDVKD. The germline V and J ends were trimmed by 9 bases and 3 bases, with 10 bases remaining between them. The CDR3 is CATGSGDTEAFF. CDR3 sequence (DNA): TGTGCCACCGGGAGTGGCGACACTGAAGCTTTCTTT.

V gene TRBV15 combines with J gene TRBJ1-1; tentatively, D is TRBD1 (6 bases). V was pared by 4 bases and J by 2 bases, with 17 bases between. This CDR3 spans 16 amino acids. CDR1 is LNHNV and CDR2 is YYDKDF in the germline V gene (reference sequence). The CDR3 coding sequence is TGTGCCACCAGCATTCTGGGGGGGGCCCCTAACACTGAAGCTTTCTTT. Its protein product is CATSILGGAPNTEAFF.

The V gene is TRBV20-1, the J gene TRBJ2-1, with a tentative D call TRBD2 (6 bases). Germline values: CDR1 DFQATT, CDR2 SNEGSKA (reference sequence). The CDR3 has 10 residues. CDR3: CIWGDNEQFF. DNA for the CDR3: TGCATTTGGGGGGACAATGAGCAGTTCTTC.

This clone showed up just a few times. V is TRBV14 and J is TRBJ2-1; 9 positions match TRBD2. The length of the CDR3 is 20 residues. Germline CDR1 SGHDN, CDR2 FVKESK. V shed 3 bases and J 4 bases; nucleotides not matched to a gene: 19. Here the CDR3 DNA reads TGTGCCAGCAGCCACGGCATCAAAGGTTCCAGCGGGAGGCTATACAATGAGCAGTTCTTC. As protein: CASSHGIKGSSGRLYNEQFF.